The 20 T cell receptor beta chains presented below share a single source sample, sequenced in a study of cytomegalovirus exposure and HLA in healthy donors. Generated by immunoSEQ multiplex PCR, the TCRdb table keeps only in-frame clones and is missing some. The sample carries about 300,000 clones, over 75% recorded once. Input material: PBMCs. The source of these receptors is a woman younger than 35 in good health and CMV-seronegative.

J is TRBJ2-7 and V is TRBV5-1, with TRBD1 matching over 10 bases. Trimming cost V 4 bases and J 5 bases; bases outside gene matches: 6. The CDR3 has 14 residues. The germline V gene has CDR1 SGHRS and CDR2 YFSETQ. The CDR3 DNA reads TGCGCCAGCAGCCAGACCGGGACAGGGGACGAGCAGTACTTC. The encoded protein is CASSQTGTGDEQYF.

CDR3 nucleotide sequence: TGTGCCAGCAGCTTATCCTCGCGGGAGGCCGACGAGCAGTACTTC. This sequence encodes CASSLSSREADEQYF. The J gene is TRBJ2-7, the V gene TRBV7-9; 8 positions agree with TRBD2. The CDR3 is 15 residues long. J lost 5 bases, V lost 2 bases, and 8 bases had no gene match. CDR1 and CDR2 from the germline V gene are SEHNR and FQNEAQ (reference sequence).

CDR3 sequence (DNA): TGTGCCAGCAGTCCCGTGGGACTAACCTACGAGCAGTACTTC. This encodes CASSPVGLTYEQYF. The gene calls are TRBV6-5 and TRBJ2-7; the match to TRBD2 covers 7 bases. Germline values: CDR1 MNHEY, CDR2 SVGAGI. J lost 2 bases, V lost 5 bases, and 6 bases had no gene match. The CDR3 consists of 14 residues.

This clone appeared a single time. The chain links TRBV7-9 to TRBJ1-2; D is ambiguous. Germline loops: CDR1 SEHNR, CDR2 FQNEAQ (reference sequence). Trimming cost V 2 bases and J 2 bases, with 9 bases left between them. The CDR3 loop spans 14 amino acids. In DNA form, the CDR3 reads TGTGCCAGCAGCTTATGGCCCGGGAACTATGGCTACACCTTC. This gives the protein CASSLWPGNYGYTF.

The V gene is TRBV15, the J gene TRBJ2-5, with D perhaps matching TRBD2 (6 bases). The V gene's germline CDR1 is LNHNV and CDR2 YYDKDF (reference sequence). The CDR3 is made up of 14 amino acids. The ends were cut back, 4 bases at V and 5 bases at J, with 14 bases in the middle. This chain's CDR3 is CATSIKGGGETQYF. DNA for the CDR3: TGTGCCACCAGCATCAAGGGTGGGGGGGAGACCCAGTACTTC.

The sample holds a few counts of this clone. CDR3 in DNA: TGTGCCAGCAGTTTAGGCTTGTTCTCTGGAAACACCATATATTTT. This sequence encodes CASSLGLFSGNTIYF. The chain uses TRBV28 and TRBJ1-3; D remains unclear. V was shortened by 2 bases and J by 0 bases, with 8 bases between the two germline ends. Germline V gene sequence: CDR1 MDHEN, CDR2 SYDVKM. The CDR3 runs 15 residues.

This rearrangement joins TRBV28 to TRBJ2-1; no clear D. V was shortened by 6 bases and J by 0 bases, with 9 bases between the two germline ends. The germline CDR1 and CDR2 sequences are MDHEN and SYDVKM. The CDR3 extends over 14 amino acids. The CDR3 DNA is TGTGCCAGCAGGGAGACCCTCTCCTACAATGAGCAGTTCTTC. Its translation is CASRETLSYNEQFF. The variable domain in full, completed from reference TRBV28 and TRBJ2-1, reads DVKVTQSSRYLVKRTGEKVFLECVQDMDHENMFWYRQDPGLGLRLIYFSYDVKMKEKGDIPEGYSVSREKKERFSLILESASTNQTSMYLCASRETLSYNEQFFGPGTRLTVL.

In its sample, this clone was seen a few times. The CDR3 DNA follows: TGCGCCAGCAGCTTGGGGGACAGGCTGTCCGAGCAGTACTTC. Protein: CASSLGDRLSEQYF. The chain uses TRBV5-1 and TRBJ2-7, with TRBD1 identical over 8 bases. J was trimmed by 6 bases and V by 0 bases; bases with no gene match: 5. The CDR3 is 14 residues long. Looked up from germline, CDR1 is SGHRS and CDR2 is YFSETQ.

The chain uses TRBV6-5 and TRBJ2-7; tentatively, D is TRBD2 (5 bases). Per the germline V gene, CDR1 is MNHEY and CDR2 is SVGAGI. This CDR3 spans 16 amino acids. The V and J ends lost 2 bases and 0 bases respectively, with 14 bases between them. In DNA form, the CDR3 reads TGTGCCAGCAGTTACCGCACGGCGGGCCTCTCCTACGAGCAGTACTTC. This encodes CASSYRTAGLSYEQYF.

This clone was detected once. J is TRBJ2-7 and V is TRBV5-8; 7 bases fit TRBD2. The CDR3 runs to 14 residues. Germline V CDR1 and CDR2: SGHTS, YDEGEE. V was clipped by 2 bases and J by 3 bases; unmatched bases: 5. The DNA of the CDR3 is TGTGCCAGCAGCTTTGGCGGGAGTTTCTACGAGCAGTACTTC. This translates into CASSFGGSFYEQYF.

The chain has TRBV28 and TRBJ1-2; 7 bases map to TRBD1. Germline V gene sequence: CDR1 MDHEN, CDR2 SYDVKM. V dropped 4 bases and J dropped 5; count of bases not matched to a gene: 13. CDR3 length equals 16 residues. The CDR3 sequence is CASSYLFGDRIYGYTF. CDR3 nucleotide sequence: TGTGCCAGCAGTTATTTATTTGGGGACAGAATATATGGCTACACCTTC.

This clone was found once. DNA of the CDR3: TGTGCCAGCAGCTATTCCTACTACGAGCAGTACTTC. Protein: CASSYSYYEQYF. The chain recombines TRBV7-2 with TRBJ2-7; D gene unclear. Germline CDR1 and CDR2: SGHTA and FQGNSA. This CDR3 contains 12 residues. The ends were cut back, 4 bases at V and 3 bases at J, with 7 bases in the middle.

The V and J genes are TRBV7-2 and TRBJ2-7; no definite D call. Trimming removed 1 base from V and 0 bases from J, with 10 bases in between. The CDR3 spans 15 residues. Germline V gene data show CDR1 as SGHTA and CDR2 as FQGNSA. The CDR3 region is CASSLGAANSYEQYF. In nucleotides, the CDR3 is TGTGCCAGCAGCTTAGGGGCAGCTAACTCCTACGAGCAGTACTTC.

This sequence joins TRBV28 and TRBJ2-1; 7 nucleotides agree with TRBD1. Germline assignment: CDR1 MDHEN and CDR2 SYDVKM. Trimming at V came to 7 bases and at J to 1 base, leaving 10 bases not matched to a gene. The CDR3 totals 16 residues. The CDR3 spells CASTPATGFSYNEQFF. The CDR3 DNA is TGTGCCAGCACCCCGGCGACAGGGTTTTCCTACAATGAGCAGTTCTTC.

The chain recombines TRBV7-8 with TRBJ2-7; 9 nucleotides align to TRBD1. This CDR3 has 15 residues. Per germline, CDR1 SGHVS and CDR2 FQNEAQ. V shed 5 bases and J 2 bases; nucleotides not matched to a gene: 7. The CDR3 here is CASSKVRTGAYEQYF. DNA for the CDR3: TGTGCCAGCAGCAAAGTCCGGACAGGGGCCTACGAGCAGTACTTC.

The chain carries TRBV5-1 and TRBJ2-3; TRBD2 matches at 7 bases. Trimming cost V 6 bases and J 0 bases; bases outside gene matches: 10. Germline V gene sequence: CDR1 SGHRS, CDR2 YFSETQ. The CDR3 totals 16 residues. DNA of the CDR3: TGCGCCAGCACCCGTGAGGGAGCGGGGAGCACAGATACGCAGTATTTT. Translating gives CASTREGAGSTDTQYF.

The gene calls are TRBV28 and TRBJ1-2; maybe TRBD1 (5 bases). The germline V and J ends were trimmed by 2 bases and 1 base, with 11 bases remaining between them. The CDR3 covers 15 residues. Per the germline V gene, CDR1 is MDHEN and CDR2 is SYDVKM. The CDR3 coding sequence is TGTGCCAGCAGTTTAACTCTGGGGGGTAACTATGGCTACACCTTC. This gives the protein CASSLTLGGNYGYTF.

V gene TRBV28 combines with J gene TRBJ2-7; D is unresolved. Germline CDR1 MDHEN, CDR2 SYDVKM. The CDR3 runs to 14 residues. Trimming cost V 4 bases and J 4 bases, with 14 bases left between them. As DNA, the CDR3 is TGTGCCAGCAGTTCCCCCGAAGTGACTTACGAGCAGTACTTC. This encodes CASSSPEVTYEQYF.

The chain carries TRBV15 and TRBJ1-1, with 9 bases fitting TRBD1. The CDR3 has 15 residues. CDR1 is LNHNV and CDR2 is YYDKDF in the germline V gene (reference sequence). Trimming cost V 5 bases and J 2 bases; bases outside gene matches: 6. The CDR3 nucleotides read TGTGCCACCAGCTGGGGGGACAGGGAAAACACTGAAGCTTTCTTT. Translated: CATSWGDRENTEAFF.

This chain links TRBV5-1 with TRBJ1-1; tentatively, D is TRBD1 (6 bases). The length of the CDR3 is 15 residues. Germline V gene sequence: CDR1 SGHRS, CDR2 YFSETQ. Between the trimmed V and J ends, which lost 3 bases and 0 bases, there was a span of 12 bases. CDR3 DNA: TGCGCCAGCAGCTCCCAACAGGGACTGAACACTGAAGCTTTCTTT. Amino acids: CASSSQQGLNTEAFF.